This passage covers 4 T cell receptor beta chains from one sample sequenced in a study of cytotoxic CD8 clonotypes in ibrutinib-treated CLL. Clones were sequenced by immunoSEQ multiplex PCR, and TCRdb holds only the in-frame ones, with some missing. The sample shows about 200,000 clones, over 55% of them seen only once. This sample comprised PBMCs, obtained after 24 months of ibrutinib treatment. The receptor source for this set is a human donor with chronic lymphocytic leukemia.

The V gene is TRBV7-8, the J gene TRBJ2-7, with D possibly matching TRBD1 (6 bases). In germline, CDR1 is SGHVS, CDR2 FQNEAQ. The V gene lost 2 bases and the J gene lost 4 bases, with 18 bases spanning the gap. The CDR3 contains 16 residues. CDR3 nucleotides: TGTGCCAGCAGCTTAATTGAAGGGGGTATTGTGTACGAGCAGTACTTC. Its protein is CASSLIEGGIVYEQYF.

V is TRBV27 and J is TRBJ1-2; 10 bases fit TRBD1. In germline, CDR1 is MNHEY, CDR2 SMNVEV (reference sequence). CDR3 length: 14 amino acids. Germline trimming cut 3 bases from V and 7 bases from J; bases unmatched to any gene: 5. In nucleotides, the CDR3 is TGTGCCAGCAGTTTGACAGGGGGCGTGAGTGGCTACACCTTC. Its translation: CASSLTGGVSGYTF.

The gene calls are TRBV4-2 and TRBJ2-7; 9 bases align to TRBD2. The V and J ends lost 4 bases and 4 bases, in that order; junction bases with no gene match: 8. The CDR3 contains 15 residues. CDR1 and CDR2 from the germline V gene are LGHNA and YNFKEQ. The CDR3 nucleotides are TGTGCCAGCAGCCCCCGGGGCGCGGGAGGGTACGAGCAGTACTTC. Encoded protein: CASSPRGAGGYEQYF.

CDR3 coding DNA: TGTGCCAGCAGCCCAACAGGGGCAGGAAACAATGAGCAGTTCTTC. This encodes CASSPTGAGNNEQFF. V and J are TRBV7-9 and TRBJ2-1, with 7 bases that match TRBD1. This CDR3 spans 15 amino acids. Germline CDR1 reads SEHNR; CDR2 reads FQNEAQ (reference sequence). Trimming removed 5 bases from V and 5 bases from J; junction bases left unmatched: 9.